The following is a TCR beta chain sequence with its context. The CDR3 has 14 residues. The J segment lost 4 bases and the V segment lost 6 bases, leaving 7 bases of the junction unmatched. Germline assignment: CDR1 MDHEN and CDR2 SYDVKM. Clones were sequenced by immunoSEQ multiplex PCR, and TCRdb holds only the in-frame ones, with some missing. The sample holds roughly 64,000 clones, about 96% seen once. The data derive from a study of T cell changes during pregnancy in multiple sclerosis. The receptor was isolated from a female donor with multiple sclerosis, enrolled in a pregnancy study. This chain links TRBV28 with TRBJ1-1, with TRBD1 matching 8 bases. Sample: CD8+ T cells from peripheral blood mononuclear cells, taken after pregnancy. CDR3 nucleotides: TGTGCCAGCAGCCGCAGGGGGCTGAGCACTGAAGCTTTCTTT. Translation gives CASSRRGLSTEAFF.